Following are 31 T cell receptor beta chains from one sample sequenced in a study of blood T cells in healthy people across ages. It was with a sample-barcoded 5' primer and a J-beta primer mix that a second PCR of roughly 7 to 12 cycles was run. TCRdb passed the 5' RACE reads through MiXCR, listing each CDR3 protein once. Of hundreds of thousands of distinct CDR3 sequences detected, 45% to 50% appear once; the ten largest clones hold about a third. Sequences were obtained from blood. The source of these receptors is a woman aged 60 to 75 in good health.

As to this clonotype: One end of the junction fails to match germline, which may point to a read error. The V gene is TRBV7-2, the J gene TRBJ2-4; possibly TRBD1 for D (5 bases). The end of the DNA aligns better with TRBJ2-7, so the J call may be wrong. Germline V lookup: CDR1 SGHTA, CDR2 FQGNSA. The CDR3 runs 11 residues. As DNA, the CDR3 is TGTGCCGGCAGCTTAGGGGTCGAGCAGTACTTC. Amino acids: CAGSLGVEQYF.

The chain has TRBV7-2 and TRBJ2-5; D tentatively fits TRBD1 or TRBD2 (5 bases each). The CDR3 consists of 14 residues. CDR1 is SGHTA and CDR2 is FQGNSA in the germline V gene. V was cut by 5 bases and J by 3 bases, with 13 bases left in between. CDR3 nucleotides: TGTGCCAGCAGCCTAAGGGGACGGGAAGAGACCCAGTACTTC. Amino acids: CASSLRGREETQYF.

As to this clonotype: At one end the junction does not follow the germline gene, possibly because of a read error. This sequence joins TRBV20-1 and TRBJ2-1, with D perhaps TRBD1 or TRBD2 (5 bases each). Germline V lookup: CDR1 DFQATT, CDR2 SNEGSKA (reference sequence). There are 14 residues in the CDR3. The CDR3 DNA reads as TGCAGTGCGGTTCAGCGTTGGGGGTACACTGAGCAGTTCTTC. It is translated as CSAVQRWGYTEQFF.

V usage is TRBV29-1 and J usage is TRBJ2-2, with TRBD1 identical over 8 bases. The CDR3 runs 15 residues. V trimming: 7 bases; J trimming: 3 bases; junction bases outside the gene matches: 10. The germline V gene encodes CDR1 SQVTM and CDR2 ANQGSEA. As DNA, the CDR3 is TGCAGCGCCTCCGGACAGGGCGGCGACACCGGGGAGCTGTTTTTT. Translation gives CSASGQGGDTGELFF.

About this clonotype: One end of the junction varies from germline; a read error may be responsible. V is TRBV11-2 and J is TRBJ1-2; D remains unclear. In germline, CDR1 is SGHAT, CDR2 FQNNGV. The CDR3 length is 14 residues. The CDR3 is CASSLADPSSGHTF. The DNA for the CDR3 is TGTGCCAGCAGCTTAGCGGACCCTTCGAGTGGCCACACCTTC.

V gene TRBV14 combines with J gene TRBJ2-5; 15 bases fit TRBD2. This CDR3 has 17 amino acids. V shed 4 bases and J 2 bases; nucleotides not matched to a gene: 5. CDR1 and CDR2 (germline): SGHDN, FVKESK. CDR3 coding DNA: TGTGCCAGCAGCCCCGGGACTAGCGGGAGGCAGCAAGAGACCCAGTACTTC. Residues: CASSPGTSGRQQETQYF.

V usage is TRBV12-5 and J usage is TRBJ2-1, with 7 positions matching TRBD2. The CDR3 runs to 14 residues. The V segment lost 8 bases and the J segment 12 bases; nucleotides outside the gene matches: 16. In germline, CDR1 is LGHNT, CDR2 FRNRAP. In DNA, the CDR3 is TGTGCTAGTCTATCTCCCAAGGCGGGAGCGTCGCAGTTCTTC. Encoded protein: CASLSPKAGASQFF.

J is TRBJ2-4 and V is TRBV6-5, with no clear D. The CDR3 sequence is 13 residues long. Germline CDR1 and CDR2: MNHEY and SVGAGI. With 7 bases removed from V and 3 bases from J, the gap between germline ends came to 10 bases. CDR3 sequence (DNA): TGTGCCAGCAAGGACGCTGACAAAAACATTCAGTACTTC. Translated, it gives CASKDADKNIQYF.

This clonotype came up a few times. J is TRBJ2-7 and V is TRBV6-6; no clear D gene. The ends were cut back, 0 bases at V and 3 bases at J, with 6 bases in the middle. Germline loops: CDR1 MNHNY, CDR2 SVGAGI (reference sequence). This CDR3 has 13 amino acids. The CDR3 bases are TGTGCCAGCAGTTACTCAGAGAGCTACGAGCAGTACTTC. This gives the protein CASSYSESYEQYF.

V and J are TRBV15 and TRBJ2-5; D is unclear. The length of the CDR3 is 13 residues. Germline V gene data show CDR1 as LNHNV and CDR2 as YYDKDF (reference sequence). Trimming stripped 8 bases from V and 4 bases from J, with 14 bases between. CDR3 protein: CATGKKGRETQYF. The CDR3 DNA reads TGTGCCACCGGCAAAAAAGGAAGAGAGACCCAGTACTTC.

This clonotype has just a few counts. J is TRBJ2-5 and V is TRBV5-1, with TRBD2 matching over 7 bases. Losses at the gene ends were 3 bases for V and 3 bases for J; bases not matched to a gene: 14. This CDR3 comprises 17 residues. Germline V gene lookup returns CDR1 SGHRS and CDR2 YFSETQ. The CDR3 nucleotides read TGCGCCAGCAGCTCGGCATCCCTGGGAGGGAGTAAAGAGACCCAGTACTTC. It yields the protein CASSSASLGGSKETQYF. Variable domain in full (rest from reference TRBV5-1 and TRBJ2-5): KAGVTQTPRYLIKTRGQQVTLSCSPISGHRSVSWYQQTPGQGLQFLFEYFSETQRNKGNFPGRFSGRQFSNSRSEMNVSTLELGDSALYLCASSSASLGGSKETQYFGPGTRLLVL.

The V call is TRBV6-5, the J call TRBJ2-6; a weak D match, TRBD1 (5 bases). Germline lookup yields CDR1 MNHEY and CDR2 SVGAGI. The CDR3 covers 18 residues. The V gene lost 2 bases and the J gene lost 0 bases, with 14 bases spanning the gap. The CDR3 sequence is CASSYRVRESSGANVLTF. For the CDR3, the DNA is TGTGCCAGCAGTTACAGGGTCAGGGAAAGCTCTGGGGCCAACGTCCTGACTTTC.

The table lists this clonotype with a few counts. The chain has TRBV20-1 and TRBJ2-1; 13 positions match TRBD2. This CDR3 region has 15 residues. V shed 6 bases and J 5 bases; nucleotides not matched to a gene: 7. CDR1 and CDR2 from the germline V gene are DFQATT and SNEGSKA (reference sequence). In DNA, the CDR3 is TGCAGTGCCGCGACTAGCGGGAGGTCCGACAATGAGCAGTTCTTC. Amino acids: CSAATSGRSDNEQFF.

This chain connects TRBV15 to TRBJ2-7, with D perhaps matching TRBD2 (6 bases). Germline CDR1 and CDR2: LNHNV and YYDKDF (reference sequence). Trimming left V 5 bases short and J 7 bases short, with 24 bases between. The CDR3 spans 16 residues. DNA for the CDR3: TGTGCCACCAGCCGCGTCCCACGGGAGCTAAACAATGAGCAGTACTTC. Amino acids: CATSRVPRELNNEQYF.

This sequence joins TRBV3-1 and TRBJ2-3; D unresolved. The CDR3 extends over 13 amino acids. The V end lost 0 bases, the J end lost 5 bases, and 6 bases lay between the germline ends. Germline CDR1 LGHDT, CDR2 YNNKEL (reference sequence). CDR3 in amino acids: CASSQDELDTQYF. DNA for the CDR3: TGTGCCAGCAGCCAAGATGAATTAGATACGCAGTATTTT.

This chain joins TRBV29-1 and TRBJ2-2; 8 bases are shared with TRBD1. This CDR3 region has 13 residues. Unmatched junction bases numbered 3, after V lost 6 bases and J lost 3 bases. Germline V gene sequence: CDR1 SQVTM, CDR2 ANQGSEA. CDR3 coding DNA: TGCAGCGTCAAACAGGGGGACACCGGGGAGCTGTTTTTT. Residues: CSVKQGDTGELFF.

Only a few counts were recorded for this clonotype. The chain has TRBV3-1 and TRBJ2-7; D is undetermined. The CDR3 sequence is 14 residues long. V was shortened by 2 bases and J by 1 base, with 9 bases between the two germline ends. In germline, CDR1 is LGHDT, CDR2 YNNKEL (reference sequence). The CDR3 loop reads CASSQRAQSYEQYF. The DNA of the CDR3 is TGTGCCAGCAGCCAAAGGGCGCAATCCTACGAGCAGTACTTC.

The count of this clonotype is one. V usage is TRBV5-1 and J usage is TRBJ2-1, with 8 bases aligning to TRBD2. From germline, CDR1 is SGHRS and CDR2 YFSETQ. V shed 4 bases, J shed 2 bases, and the junction held 5 bases outside the gene matches. The CDR3 is 15 residues long. CDR3 sequence (DNA): TGCGCCAGCAGCGTACTAGCGGAGGCCTACAATGAGCAGTTCTTC. As protein: CASSVLAEAYNEQFF. The whole variable domain, filled in from reference TRBV5-1 and TRBJ2-1, reads KAGVTQTPRYLIKTRGQQVTLSCSPISGHRSVSWYQQTPGQGLQFLFEYFSETQRNKGNFPGRFSGRQFSNSRSEMNVSTLELGDSALYLCASSVLAEAYNEQFFGPGTRLTVL.

The chain couples TRBV7-8 to TRBJ2-5, with D tentatively TRBD1 (6 bases). Germline lookup yields CDR1 SGHVS and CDR2 FQNEAQ. This CDR3 spans 15 amino acids. The germline V and J ends were trimmed by 5 bases and 0 bases, with 13 bases remaining between them. In DNA, the CDR3 is TGTGCCAGCAGCCTGGGACAACTGTACCAAGAGACCCAGTACTTC. This sequence encodes CASSLGQLYQETQYF.

A remark on this clonotype: One end of the junction does not line up with germline, which may come from a read error. CDR3 sequence: CAGSPHREAHGYTF. The CDR3 region has the DNA TGTGCCGGCAGCCCTCACAGGGAGGCCCATGGCTACACCTTC. The rearrangement uses TRBV11-2 and TRBJ1-2; D may be TRBD1 (6 bases). Germline V gene lookup returns CDR1 SGHAT and CDR2 FQNNGV. CDR3 length: 14 residues.

The chain couples TRBV12-3 or TRBV12-4 to TRBJ1-1, with D unclear. Trimming stripped 2 bases from V and 11 bases from J, with 9 bases between. The CDR3 runs 11 residues. CDR3 loop: CASSLLRMAFF. CDR3 bases: TGTGCCAGCAGTTTATTGAGAATGGCTTTCTTT.

In its sample, this clonotype was seen a few times. The V gene is TRBV29-1, the J gene TRBJ1-1, with 8 bases matching TRBD1. V dropped 7 bases and J dropped 0; count of bases not matched to a gene: 10. The length of the CDR3 is 15 residues. The germline V gene encodes CDR1 SQVTM and CDR2 ANQGSEA. CDR3 DNA sequence: TGCAGCGCCCATTCGGGGACAGGCATGAACACTGAAGCTTTCTTT. This translates into CSAHSGTGMNTEAFF.

This chain joins TRBV20-1 and TRBJ2-4; 13 nucleotides agree with TRBD2. The J call is doubtful: the DNA matches TRBJ2-7 better. This CDR3 spans 14 amino acids. The germline CDR1 and CDR2 sequences are DFQATT and SNEGSKA (reference sequence). As DNA, the CDR3 is TGCAGTGTACTTCTAGGGACTAGCGGGGACGAGCAGTACTTC. It yields the protein CSVLLGTSGDEQYF.

This clonotype was seen only a few times. The V call is TRBV10-3, the J call TRBJ1-2, with D uncertain. CDR3 length equals 13 residues. V was cut by 0 bases and J by 8 bases, with 10 bases left in between. The germline V gene encodes CDR1 ENHRY and CDR2 SYGVKD. This CDR3 is CAISESDRWGYTF. The CDR3 DNA sequence: TGTGCCATCAGTGAGTCGGACCGCTGGGGCTACACCTTC.

This rearrangement joins TRBV11-1 to TRBJ1-1; possibly TRBD1 for D (5 bases). The CDR3 extends over 14 amino acids. Trimming left V 3 bases short and J 5 bases short, with 13 bases between. The germline V gene has CDR1 SGHAT and CDR2 FQDESV (reference sequence). This CDR3 reads CASSFVAGTTEAFF. In DNA, the CDR3 is TGTGCCAGCAGCTTTGTGGCAGGGACGACTGAAGCTTTCTTT.

This clonotype turned up a few times. The chain is built from TRBV6-6 and TRBJ1-1; TRBD1 matches 8 bases. Trimming took 2 bases from V and 1 from J; bases not matched to a gene: 9. Per the germline V gene, CDR1 is MNHNY and CDR2 is SVGAGI (reference sequence). This CDR3 has 17 residues. The CDR3 reads CASSYNPGQGTNTEAFF. In DNA form, the CDR3 reads TGTGCCAGCAGTTACAATCCCGGACAGGGAACGAACACTGAAGCTTTCTTT.

Many counts were recorded for this clonotype. The gene calls are TRBV7-2 and TRBJ2-7; D is possibly TRBD1 or TRBD2 (5 bases each). V lost 3 bases and J lost 0, with 9 bases in between. Germline CDR1 and CDR2: SGHTA and FQGNSA. The CDR3 has 14 amino acids. The CDR3, as DNA: TGTGCCAGCAGCTTTAGTGGGGGCTCCTACGAGCAGTACTTC. Encoded protein: CASSFSGGSYEQYF.

This clonotype is a singleton in its sample. The V gene is TRBV9, the J gene TRBJ2-7, with D perhaps matching TRBD1 (6 bases). Germline V gene lookup returns CDR1 SGDLS and CDR2 YYNGEE. Between the trimmed V and J ends, which lost 0 bases and 6 bases, there was a span of 16 bases. This CDR3 has 15 residues. The CDR3 DNA reads as TGTGCCAGCAGCGTAGAGGACTCAGGGGTGGGCGAGCAGTACTTC. Translating it yields CASSVEDSGVGEQYF.

This clonotype was recorded a few times. This sequence joins TRBV6-2 or TRBV6-3 and TRBJ2-1, with D tentatively TRBD1 (7 bases). Germline lookup yields CDR1 MNHEY and CDR2 SVGEGT. The CDR3 is 11 residues long. Trimming shortened V by 6 bases and J by 10 bases, and 10 bases separated the two germline ends. The CDR3 protein is CASRTGREQFF. Here the CDR3 DNA reads TGTGCCAGCAGGACAGGGAGGGAGCAGTTCTTC.

This clonotype was detected once. The CDR3 is CASSTGQRGNTIYF. The DNA of the CDR3 is TGTGCCAGCAGCACGGGACAGCGCGGAAACACCATATATTTT. The rearrangement uses TRBV6-5 and TRBJ1-3, with TRBD1 identical over 7 bases. The germline gives CDR1 MNHEY, CDR2 SVGAGI. After removal of 6 bases from V and 4 bases from J, the junction contained 6 bases not matched to a gene. The CDR3 has 14 amino acids.

The chain employs TRBV30 and TRBJ2-2; D gene uncertain. Between the trimmed V and J ends, which lost 0 bases and 6 bases, there was a span of 8 bases. Germline V lookup: CDR1 GTSNPN, CDR2 SVGIG (reference sequence). This CDR3 contains 13 residues. Written as DNA, the CDR3 is TGTGCCTGGAGTGTCTGGCCCCCCGGGGAGCTGTTTTTT. Protein product: CAWSVWPPGELFF.